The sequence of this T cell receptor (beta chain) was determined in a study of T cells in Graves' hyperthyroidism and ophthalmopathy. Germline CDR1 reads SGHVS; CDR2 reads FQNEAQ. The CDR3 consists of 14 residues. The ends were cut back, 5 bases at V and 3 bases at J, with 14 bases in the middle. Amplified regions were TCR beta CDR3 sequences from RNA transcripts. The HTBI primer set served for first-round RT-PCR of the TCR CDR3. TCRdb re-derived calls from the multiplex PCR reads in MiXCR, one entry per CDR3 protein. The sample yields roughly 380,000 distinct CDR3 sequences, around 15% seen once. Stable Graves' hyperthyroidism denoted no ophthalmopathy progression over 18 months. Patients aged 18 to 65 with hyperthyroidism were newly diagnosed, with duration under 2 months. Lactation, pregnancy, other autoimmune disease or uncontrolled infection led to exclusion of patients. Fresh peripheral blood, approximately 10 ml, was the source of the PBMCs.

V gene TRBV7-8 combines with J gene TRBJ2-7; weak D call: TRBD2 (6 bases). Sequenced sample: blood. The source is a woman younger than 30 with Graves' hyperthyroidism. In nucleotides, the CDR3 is TGTGCCAGCAGCCCAAGAGTGACTAGCTACGAGCAGTACTTC. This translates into CASSPRVTSYEQYF.